The next 15 T cell receptor beta chains were all read from a single sample in a study of cytomegalovirus exposure and HLA in healthy donors. Primers included in the PCR were 60 Vbeta and 13 Jbeta primers. The method was immunoSEQ multiplex PCR; TCRdb's version includes in-frame clones alone and lacks a portion of them. The sample holds 95,000 to 150,000 clones; 70% to 85% are singletons and the top ten take 1.8%. The sample was PBMCs. The origin of the receptors is a man between 18 and 35 years old in good health and CMV-seronegative.

This clone has just a few counts. J is TRBJ2-7 and V is TRBV5-1; maybe TRBD1 (5 bases). The V and J ends lost 2 bases and 3 bases respectively, with 15 bases between them. The CDR3 covers 15 residues. CDR1 is SGHRS, CDR2 YFSETQ, per germline. CDR3 sequence: CASSLRAGSIYEQYF. CDR3 bases: TGCGCCAGCAGCTTAAGGGCAGGGTCTATCTACGAGCAGTACTTC.

V and J are TRBV6-5 and TRBJ2-7; TRBD1 is a possible D gene (6 bases). Germline V gene lookup returns CDR1 MNHEY and CDR2 SVGAGI. Deletions cut 2 bases from V and 1 base from J, with 12 bases between. The CDR3 is made up of 15 amino acids. The CDR3 DNA sequence: TGTGCCAGCAGTTACGCAGGGGTTGGTTCCTACGAGCAGTACTTC. It encodes CASSYAGVGSYEQYF.

This chain joins TRBV6-1 and TRBJ2-5, with D tentatively TRBD1 (5 bases). The ends were cut back, 1 base at V and 4 bases at J, with 13 bases in the middle. This CDR3 is 15 amino acids long. From germline, CDR1 is MNHNS and CDR2 SASEGT. The CDR3 loop is CASSEGPARGETQYF. The CDR3 region has the DNA TGTGCCAGCAGTGAAGGGCCAGCTAGGGGAGAGACCCAGTACTTC.

Notes on this clone: Other DNA sequences from this sample encode an identical CDR3 as well. The CDR3 nucleotides read TGTGCCAGCAGTTACTCGGGGGGTACCTCCTACGAGCAGTACTTC. Protein: CASSYSGGTSYEQYF. The chain is built from TRBV6-5 and TRBJ2-7; a possible D gene is TRBD2 (6 bases). The V gene's germline CDR1 is MNHEY and CDR2 SVGAGI. With 0 bases removed from V and 0 bases from J, the gap between germline ends came to 9 bases. The CDR3 consists of 15 residues.

The rearrangement uses TRBV5-4 and TRBJ2-7, with 12 bases matching TRBD1. Germline CDR1 SGHNT, CDR2 YYREEE (reference sequence). The CDR3 spans 15 residues. V trimming: 5 bases; J trimming: 4 bases; junction bases outside the gene matches: 7. The CDR3 sequence is CASSSPGQGAYEQYF. The CDR3 nucleotides are TGTGCCAGCAGTTCACCGGGACAGGGGGCTTACGAGCAGTACTTC.

This clone was detected a few times. V gene TRBV6-6 combines with J gene TRBJ1-5, with D tentatively TRBD1 (5 bases). The V end was cut by 5 bases, the J end by 1 base, with 15 bases between. The CDR3 runs 16 residues. Per germline, CDR1 MNHNY and CDR2 SVGAGI (reference sequence). CDR3 region: CASSILDQGSNQPQHF. The DNA of the CDR3 is TGTGCCAGCAGTATCTTGGACCAGGGAAGCAATCAGCCCCAGCATTTT.

This sequence joins TRBV7-3 and TRBJ2-1; 9 nucleotides agree with TRBD2. The junction had 11 bases not matched to a gene; V was cut back by 5 bases and J by 6 bases. Germline lookup yields CDR1 SGHTA and CDR2 FQGTGA. This CDR3 has 16 amino acids. CDR3 sequence: CASSPLVSGGSNEQFF. The DNA for the CDR3 is TGTGCCAGCAGCCCCCTTGTTAGCGGGGGTTCCAATGAGCAGTTCTTC.

The rearrangement links TRBV5-1 to TRBJ2-7; tentative D call: TRBD1 (5 bases). Germline V gene sequence: CDR1 SGHRS, CDR2 YFSETQ. There are 14 residues in the CDR3. V was shortened by 4 bases and J by 0 bases, with 11 bases between the two germline ends. The CDR3 is CASSQGSPSYEQYF. The CDR3 DNA reads as TGCGCCAGCAGCCAGGGCAGCCCCTCCTACGAGCAGTACTTC.

The rearrangement joins TRBV5-6 to TRBJ2-2; 11 bases fit TRBD2. The V gene end was trimmed by 3 bases and the J gene end by 5 bases; junction bases not matched to a gene: 12. The CDR3 runs to 18 residues. CDR1 and CDR2 from the germline V gene are SGHDT and YYEEEE. The DNA of the CDR3 is TGTGCCAGCAGCTCTGATGTCTTAGCGGGGGGGCGGACCGGGGAGCTGTTTTTT. This codes for CASSSDVLAGGRTGELFF.

The J gene is TRBJ2-3, the V gene TRBV7-2; 8 nucleotides align to TRBD2. Trimming removed 0 bases from V and 5 bases from J; junction bases left unmatched: 1. CDR1 and CDR2 (germline): SGHTA, FQGNSA. This CDR3 spans 14 amino acids. CDR3 in DNA: TGTGCCAGCAGCTTAGCAGCGGGGGTAGATACGCAGTATTTT. This encodes CASSLAAGVDTQYF.

This chain joins TRBV7-2 and TRBJ1-1, with D maybe TRBD1 (6 bases). V was shortened by 5 bases and J by 10 bases, with 20 bases between the two germline ends. Germline values: CDR1 SGHTA, CDR2 FQGNSA. The CDR3 extends over 14 amino acids. The CDR3 spells CASSPTGPVGAAFF. As DNA, the CDR3 is TGTGCCAGCAGCCCAACGGGGCCCGTGGGGGCAGCTTTCTTT.

This chain links TRBV4-2 with TRBJ2-7; unclear D gene. Germline V lookup: CDR1 LGHNA, CDR2 YNFKEQ. V was pared by 0 bases and J by 4 bases, with 13 bases between. This CDR3 comprises 15 residues. As DNA, the CDR3 is TGTGCCAGCAGCCAAGATTACCAGAATCCTTACGAGCAGTACTTC. It encodes CASSQDYQNPYEQYF.

This clone was seen a single time. The V and J genes are TRBV6-1 and TRBJ1-4; D may be TRBD1 (6 bases). Deletions cut 4 bases from V and 8 bases from J, with 23 bases between. Germline lookup yields CDR1 MNHNS and CDR2 SASEGT. This CDR3 spans 17 amino acids. This CDR3 reads CASSGPDSLRANEKLFF. CDR3 nucleotide sequence: TGTGCCAGCAGTGGCCCGGACAGCCTTAGAGCGAACGAAAAACTGTTTTTT.

V gene TRBV21-1 combines with J gene TRBJ1-1; the table's D call, TRBD1, was not checked against the DNA. TRBV21-1 is noted as a pseudogene. This CDR3 has 15 residues. As DNA, the CDR3 is TGTGCCAGCAGCAAGCCGACAGGGGTTAACACTGAAGCTTTCTTT. This translates into CASSKPTGVNTEAFF.

This rearrangement joins TRBV2 to TRBJ1-2, with TRBD1 as a possible D gene (6 bases). V was cut by 4 bases and J by 6 bases, with 15 bases left in between. The CDR3 has 14 residues. Germline CDR1 SNHLY, CDR2 FYNNEI. CDR3 region: CASSAGTRMNGYTF. In DNA, the CDR3 is TGTGCCAGCAGTGCCGGGACAAGGATGAATGGCTACACCTTC. The complete variable domain, with remaining parts taken from reference TRBV2 and TRBJ1-2, reads EPEVTQTPSHQVTQMGQEVILRCVPISNHLYFYWYRQILGQKVEFLVSFYNNEISEKSEIFDDQFSVERPDGSNFTLKIRSTKLEDSAMYFCASSAGTRMNGYTFGSGTRLTVV.